This passage covers 26 T cell receptor beta chains from one sample sequenced in a study. Treg sorting used a CD4+CD25+CD127-/low gate. TCRdb used MiXCR to reprocess the 5' RACE reads, holding one entry per CDR3 protein. Of over 40,000 distinct CDR3 sequences in the sample, around 23% were seen once. The sequenced sample was Tregs sorted from a lymph node. Receptors were obtained from a female donor with breast cancer.

This clonotype was seen only a few times. The chain carries TRBV29-1 and TRBJ2-7; 8 bases are a match to TRBD1. The CDR3 extends over 12 amino acids. Germline V gene data show CDR1 as SQVTM and CDR2 as ANQGSEA. After removal of 4 bases from V and 3 bases from J, the junction contained 2 bases not matched to a gene. The CDR3 loop reads CSVAGTGYEQYF. The CDR3 DNA is TGCAGCGTTGCCGGGACAGGCTACGAGCAGTACTTC.

This clonotype was recorded many times. The genes are TRBV7-3 and TRBJ2-7; D is possibly TRBD1 or TRBD2 (5 bases each). Trimming removed 5 bases from V and 5 bases from J, with 19 bases in between. Germline V lookup: CDR1 SGHTA, CDR2 FQGTGA. The CDR3 runs 15 residues. CDR3 in DNA: TGTGCCAGCAGCGTGACGGGGACCCTAGTGGACGAGCAGTACTTC. It encodes CASSVTGTLVDEQYF.

This clonotype showed up just a few times. V gene TRBV5-1 combines with J gene TRBJ2-1; D remains unclear. V was clipped by 4 bases and J by 4 bases, with 9 bases between them. CDR1 is SGHRS and CDR2 is YFSETQ in the germline V gene. The length of the CDR3 is 13 residues. The CDR3 spells CASSDPTYNEQFF. The CDR3 region has the DNA TGCGCCAGCAGCGACCCTACATACAATGAGCAGTTCTTC.

This clonotype appeared a single time. The gene calls are TRBV5-1 and TRBJ2-7; D unresolved. The CDR3 runs 15 residues. The germline V and J ends were trimmed by 0 bases and 3 bases, with 13 bases remaining between them. Germline CDR1 SGHRS, CDR2 YFSETQ. CDR3 coding DNA: TGCGCCAGCAGCTTGGCACGGAGAGACGACTACGAGCAGTACTTC. Translating gives CASSLARRDDYEQYF.

The chain links TRBV12-3 or TRBV12-4 to TRBJ2-2, with TRBD1 identical over 9 bases. The CDR3 extends over 15 amino acids. V lost 7 bases to trimming and J lost 3 bases; unmatched junction nucleotides: 6. In DNA, the CDR3 is TGTGCCAGCACAATCAACAGGGGGCACACCGGGGAGCTGTTTTTT. As protein: CASTINRGHTGELFF.

Concerning this clonotype itself: This may be a read error, as it is one base from a much larger clone. The chain is built from TRBV28 and TRBJ2-4; D is perhaps TRBD2 (6 bases). CDR3 length: 13 residues. Looked up from germline, CDR1 is MDHEN and CDR2 is SYDVKM. This CDR3 reads CASMDGGENVQYF. The CDR3 DNA reads TGTGCCAGCATGGACGGGGGAGAAAACGTTCAGTACTTC. Filled out from reference TRBV28 and TRBJ2-4, the complete variable domain reads DVKVTQSSRYLVKRTGEKVFLECVQDMDHENMFWYRQDPGLGLRLIYFSYDVKMKEKGDIPEGYSVSREKKERFSLILESASTNQTSMYLCASMDGGENVQYFGAGTRLSVL.

The chain joins TRBV28 to TRBJ2-7; 7 bases agree with TRBD1. The CDR3 is 12 residues long. J lost 3 bases, V lost 6 bases, and 2 bases had no gene match. Germline CDR1 is MDHEN and CDR2 is SYDVKM. The CDR3 loop is CASSHRGYEQYF. In DNA, the CDR3 is TGTGCCAGCAGCCACAGGGGCTACGAGCAGTACTTC.

This clonotype was seen at least ten times. The genes are TRBV27 and TRBJ2-2; the D gene is possibly TRBD1 (6 bases). The CDR3 is 13 amino acids. Germline V CDR1 and CDR2: MNHEY, SMNVEV (reference sequence). V was trimmed by 3 bases and J by 8 bases, leaving 10 bases between them. For the CDR3, the DNA is TGTGCCAGCAGTTTTCCAGGGGCTGGGGAGCTGTTTTTT. This encodes CASSFPGAGELFF.

In its sample, this clonotype was seen many times. The rearrangement uses TRBV5-1 and TRBJ2-2; the D gene is possibly TRBD1 (6 bases). The CDR3 totals 14 residues. Germline V CDR1 and CDR2: SGHRS, YFSETQ. Trimming took 4 bases from V and 4 from J, leaving 11 bases between them. DNA of the CDR3: TGCGCCAGCAGCCTCGGACAGCGCACCGGGGAGCTGTTTTTT. Translated: CASSLGQRTGELFF.

This clonotype showed up just a few times. The gene calls are TRBV7-2 and TRBJ2-7, with D possibly TRBD2 on 5 matching bases. From germline, CDR1 is SGHTA and CDR2 FQGNSA. Trimming shortened V by 2 bases and J by 0 bases, and 8 bases separated the two germline ends. The length of the CDR3 is 14 residues. CDR3 nucleotides: TGTGCCAGCAGCTTATCGGGGTACTCCTACGAGCAGTACTTC. Its translation: CASSLSGYSYEQYF. Full variable domain (rest looked up from reference TRBV7-2 and TRBJ2-7): GAGVSQSPSNKVTEKGKDVELRCDPISGHTALYWYRQSLGQGLEFLIYFQGNSAPDKSGLPSDRFSAERTGGSVSTLTIQRTQQEDSAVYLCASSLSGYSYEQYFGPGTRLTVT.

A note on this clonotype: A much more abundant neighbour one base away suggests this may be a read error. The rearrangement joins TRBV7-9 to TRBJ1-1; tentatively, D is TRBD1 (5 bases). The CDR3 covers 13 residues. Germline CDR1 and CDR2: SEHNR and FQNEAQ (reference sequence). DNA of the CDR3: TGTACCAGCAGCACCGGGACCCACACTGAAGCTTTCTTT. Protein product: CTSSTGTHTEAFF.

The chain uses TRBV9 and TRBJ2-3; D uncertain. V gave up 0 bases and J gave up 3 bases, with 5 bases separating them. Germline V gene lookup returns CDR1 SGDLS and CDR2 YYNGEE. The CDR3 loop spans 13 amino acids. The chain's CDR3 is CASSVARTDTQYF. The CDR3 DNA is TGTGCCAGCAGCGTAGCAAGGACAGATACGCAGTATTTT. Combining the CDR3 with reference TRBV9 and TRBJ2-3 gives the whole variable domain DSGVTQTPKHLITATGQRVTLRCSPRSGDLSVYWYQQSLDQGLQFLIQYYNGEERAKGNILERFSAQQFPDLHSELNLSSLELGDSALYFCASSVARTDTQYFGPGTRLTVL.

A note on this clonotype: This clone may be a read error of a much larger clone one base away. The genes are TRBV5-1 and TRBJ2-6, with 7 positions matching TRBD2. Germline V CDR1 and CDR2: SGHRS, YFSETQ. CDR3 length: 14 residues. CDR3 in DNA: TGCGCCACAGCGGGGAAATCTGTGGCCAACGTCCTGACTTTC. This translates into CATAGKSVANVLTF.

The chain employs TRBV7-9 and TRBJ1-2; D unresolved. The V end was cut by 5 bases, the J end by 4 bases, with 14 bases between. Germline V CDR1 and CDR2: SEHNR, FQNEAQ (reference sequence). CDR3 length: 14 amino acids. Here the CDR3 DNA reads TGTGCCAGCAGCGCCGGAGGGCCGGGCTATGGCTACACCTTC. Amino acid sequence: CASSAGGPGYGYTF. Complete variable domain (other parts from reference TRBV7-9 and TRBJ1-2): DTGVSQNPRHKITKRGQNVTFRCDPISEHNRLYWYRQTLGQGPEFLTYFQNEAQLEKSRLLSDRFSAERPKGSFSTLEIQRTEQGDSAMYLCASSAGGPGYGYTFGSGTRLTVV.

J is TRBJ2-5 and V is TRBV7-7; D is unresolved. CDR3 size: 13 residues. V was clipped by 2 bases and J by 5 bases, with 9 bases between them. Looked up from germline, CDR1 is SSHAT and CDR2 is FNYEAQ (reference sequence). The DNA of the CDR3 is TGTGCCAGCAGCTTAAGGCTTGACGAGACCCAGTACTTC. Amino acids: CASSLRLDETQYF. The whole variable domain, remainder taken from reference TRBV7-7 and TRBJ2-5, is GAGVSQSPRYKVTKRGQDVTLRCDPISSHATLYWYQQALGQGPEFLTYFNYEAQPDKSGLPSDRFSAERPEGSISTLTIQRTEQRDSAMYRCASSLRLDETQYFGPGTRLLVL.

In its sample, this clonotype was seen many times. The chain recombines TRBV4-1 with TRBJ1-2; 12 nucleotides agree with TRBD1. CDR1 MGHRA and CDR2 YSYEKL come from the germline V gene. This CDR3 has 17 amino acids. V trimming: 0 bases; J trimming: 8 bases; junction bases outside the gene matches: 10. CDR3 DNA: TGCGCCAGCAGCCAAGATCTTGGGACAGGGGGCGCCGGAGGCTACACCTTC. Translating it yields CASSQDLGTGGAGGYTF.

Many counts were recorded for this clonotype. This chain connects TRBV27 to TRBJ2-2; a weak D match, TRBD2 (6 bases). This CDR3 has 15 residues. Germline V gene data show CDR1 as MNHEY and CDR2 as SMNVEV (reference sequence). V was pared by 6 bases and J by 4 bases, with 15 bases between. This CDR3 is CASSRRDGGTGELFF. CDR3 DNA: TGTGCCAGCAGCCGGAGGGATGGTGGCACCGGGGAGCTGTTTTTT.

This clonotype was found a few times. This chain connects TRBV24-1 to TRBJ1-1, with D possibly matching TRBD1 (6 bases). V was pared by 7 bases and J by 6 bases, with 20 bases between. Germline assignment: CDR1 KGHDR and CDR2 SFDVKD. The CDR3 is 15 amino acids. The CDR3 protein is CATRAGAGDRPEAFF. As DNA, the CDR3 is TGTGCCACCAGAGCAGGGGCAGGGGATCGTCCTGAAGCTTTCTTT.

This sequence joins TRBV6-1 and TRBJ2-7; a possible D gene is TRBD2 (7 bases). The CDR3 totals 14 residues. From germline, CDR1 is MNHNS and CDR2 SASEGT. V was cut by 6 bases and J by 4 bases, with 16 bases left in between. This CDR3 reads CASRLGGGEYEQYF. CDR3 coding DNA: TGTGCCAGCAGATTGGGAGGGGGTGAGTACGAGCAGTACTTC.

V gene TRBV12-3 or TRBV12-4 combines with J gene TRBJ2-2; 8 bases fit TRBD2. V shed 3 bases, J shed 4 bases, and the junction held 4 bases outside the gene matches. The CDR3 has 15 amino acids. This chain's CDR3 is CASSFSGASTGELFF. CDR3 coding DNA: TGTGCCAGCAGTTTTAGCGGGGCGAGCACCGGGGAGCTGTTTTTT.

This clonotype was recorded a few times. This chain joins TRBV29-1 and TRBJ2-7, with D perhaps given as TRBD1 or TRBD2 (6 bases each). The length of the CDR3 is 14 residues. V was pared by 7 bases and J by 2 bases, with 18 bases between. Per germline, CDR1 SQVTM and CDR2 ANQGSEA. The CDR3 DNA is TGCAGCGGACTGGGGGGCGGGAACCCCTACGAGCAGTACTTC. It encodes CSGLGGGNPYEQYF.

The V and J genes are TRBV27 and TRBJ2-3; D perhaps matches TRBD2 (6 bases). CDR1 and CDR2 (germline): MNHEY, SMNVEV (reference sequence). CDR3 size: 19 residues. V lost 5 bases to trimming and J lost 2 bases, with 26 bases between them. The CDR3 spells CASSRTDFSSVMITDTQYF. The DNA of the CDR3 is TGTGCCAGCAGTCGAACAGATTTTTCTAGCGTTATGATCACAGATACGCAGTATTTT.

As for this clonotype: This may be a read error: a much more frequent sequence differs by one nucleotide. The CDR3 protein is CASSDGMTRSEKLFF. The CDR3 DNA follows: TGTGCCAGCAGCGACGGCATGACACGTTCAGAAAAACTGTTTTTT. The rearrangement links TRBV9 to TRBJ1-4; D is undetermined. There are 15 residues in the CDR3. Germline-derived CDR1 and CDR2 are SGDLS and YYNGEE. Trimming stripped 3 bases from V and 8 bases from J, with 17 bases between.

This clonotype was seen only once. CDR3 amino acids: CASSPGQGEVAFF. CDR3 bases: TGTGCCAGCAGTCCCGGACAGGGTGAAGTAGCTTTCTTT. This rearrangement joins TRBV6-5 to TRBJ1-1, with 8 bases fitting TRBD1. Germline V gene sequence: CDR1 MNHEY, CDR2 SVGAGI. Trimming removed 5 bases from V and 10 bases from J; junction bases left unmatched: 9. There are 13 residues in the CDR3.

Comment on this clonotype: A much larger clone sits a single nucleotide away, making a read error possible. No conserved phenylalanine or tryptophan ends this CDR3, so it is likely a read error. The rearrangement links TRBV6-6 to TRBJ1-4; D gene ambiguous. V gave up 2 bases and J gave up 8 bases, with 12 bases separating them. Germline CDR1 reads MNHNY; CDR2 reads SVGAGI (reference sequence). This CDR3 has 14 residues. CDR3 in DNA: TGTGCCAGCAGTTACCGTCACAGTTGGGAAAAACTGTTTTCT. It specifies CASSYRHSWEKLFS.

This clonotype was seen more than once but under ten times. The chain is built from TRBV9 and TRBJ2-3; TRBD1 matches 9 bases. CDR3 length: 16 amino acids. In germline, CDR1 is SGDLS, CDR2 YYNGEE. V was pared by 3 bases and J by 3 bases, with 8 bases of the junction left unmatched. The CDR3 spells CASSDNRDRVTDTQYF. CDR3 DNA sequence: TGTGCCAGCAGCGACAACCGGGACAGGGTGACAGATACGCAGTATTTT.